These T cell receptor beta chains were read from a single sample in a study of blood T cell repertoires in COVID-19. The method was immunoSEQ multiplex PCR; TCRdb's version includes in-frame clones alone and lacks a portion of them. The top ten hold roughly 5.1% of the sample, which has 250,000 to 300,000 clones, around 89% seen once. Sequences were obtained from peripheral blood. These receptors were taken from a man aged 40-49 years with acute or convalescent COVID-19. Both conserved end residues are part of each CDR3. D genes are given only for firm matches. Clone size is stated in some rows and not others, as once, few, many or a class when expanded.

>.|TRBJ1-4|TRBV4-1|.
CASSLKPGLTNEKLFF
TGCGCCAGCAGCCTCAAACCCGGGTTGACTAATGAAAAACTGTTTTTT
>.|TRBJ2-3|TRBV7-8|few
CASSFQGSTDTQYF
TGTGCCAGCAGCTTTCAGGGTTCCACAGATACGCAGTATTTT
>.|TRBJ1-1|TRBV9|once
CASSVAPPGEAFF
TGTGCCAGCAGCGTAGCCCCTCCGGGGGAAGCTTTCTTT
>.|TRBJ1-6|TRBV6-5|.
CASPPDGFYNSPLHF
TGTGCCAGTCCCCCTGACGGGTTCTATAATTCACCCCTCCACTTT
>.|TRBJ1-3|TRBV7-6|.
CASSLGWGEGNTIYF
TGTGCCAGCAGCTTAGGGTGGGGCGAAGGAAACACCATATATTTT
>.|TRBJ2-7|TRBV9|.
CASSSAPLAREYF
TGTGCCAGCAGCTCAGCCCCGCTAGCGAGGGAGTACTTC
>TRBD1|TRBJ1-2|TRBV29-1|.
CSVPPGQGAPGYTF
TGCAGCGTTCCACCGGGACAGGGGGCGCCTGGCTACACCTTC
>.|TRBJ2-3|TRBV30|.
CAWSAIWDSLQTDTQYF
TGTGCCTGGAGTGCGATTTGGGACTCACTTCAGACAGATACGCAGTATTTT
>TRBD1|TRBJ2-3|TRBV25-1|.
CASSETGLDTQYF
TGTGCCAGCAGTGAGACAGGGTTAGATACGCAGTATTTT
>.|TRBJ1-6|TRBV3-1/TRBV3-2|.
CASSQEPGYNSPLHF
TGTGCCAGCAGCCAAGAACCCGGTTATAATTCACCCCTCCACTTT
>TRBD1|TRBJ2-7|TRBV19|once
CASSAWDRGYEQYF
TGTGCCAGTAGTGCATGGGACAGGGGCTACGAGCAGTACTTC
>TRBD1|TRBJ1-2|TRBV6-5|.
CASSSGTVANYGYTF
TGTGCCAGCAGTTCCGGGACAGTAGCTAACTATGGCTACACCTTC
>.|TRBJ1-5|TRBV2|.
CASKRRDEGLLGNQPQHF
TGTGCCAGCAAGAGGAGGGATGAGGGTCTTTTGGGCAATCAGCCCCAGCATTTT
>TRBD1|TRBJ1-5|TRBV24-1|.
CATSERGGGNQPQHF
TGTGCCACCAGTGAGAGAGGGGGCGGGAATCAGCCCCAGCATTTT
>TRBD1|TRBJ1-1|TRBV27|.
CASSPGTGYTEAFF
TGTGCCAGCAGTCCCGGGACAGGCTACACTGAAGCTTTCTTT
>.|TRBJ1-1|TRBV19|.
CASSTRINTEAFF
TGTGCCAGTAGTACTAGGATAAACACTGAAGCTTTCTTT
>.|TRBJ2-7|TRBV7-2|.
CASSPGWGRTYEQYF
TGTGCCAGCAGCCCGGGATGGGGGCGAACCTACGAGCAGTACTTC
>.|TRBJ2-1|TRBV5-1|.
CASSDSNEQFF
TGCGCCAGCAGCGATAGCAATGAGCAGTTCTTC
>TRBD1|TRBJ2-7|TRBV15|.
CATSAGTGTHIYEQYF
TGTGCCACCAGCGCCGGGACAGGAACACACATCTACGAGCAGTACTTC
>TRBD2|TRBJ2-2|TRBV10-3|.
CAISEGLAGYVSGELFF
TGTGCCATCAGTGAAGGGTTAGCGGGGTATGTGTCCGGGGAGCTGTTTTTT
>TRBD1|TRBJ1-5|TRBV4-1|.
CASSQVIRGRDQPQHF
TGCGCCAGCAGCCAAGTTATTAGGGGGCGGGATCAGCCCCAGCATTTT
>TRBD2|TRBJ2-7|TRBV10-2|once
CASGLGTSGYEQYF
TGCGCCAGCGGGCTAGGGACTAGCGGCTACGAGCAGTACTTC
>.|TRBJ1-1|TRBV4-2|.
CASSQDWERTTEAFF
TGTGCCAGCAGCCAAGATTGGGAGAGGACCACTGAAGCTTTCTTT
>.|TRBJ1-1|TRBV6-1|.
CASSERAGLGLNTEAFF
TGTGCCAGCAGTGAAAGGGCAGGGCTTGGATTGAACACTGAAGCTTTCTTT
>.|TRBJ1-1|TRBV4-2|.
CASSQDYLTRTEAFF
TGTGCCAGCAGCCAAGACTACCTCACCCGGACTGAAGCTTTCTTT
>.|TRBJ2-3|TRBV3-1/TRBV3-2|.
CASSRGESTDTQYF
TGTGCCAGCAGCCGGGGGGAGAGCACAGATACGCAGTATTTT
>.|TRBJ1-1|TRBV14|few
CASSPQQGAMAEAFF
TGTGCCAGCAGCCCCCAACAGGGAGCAATGGCTGAAGCTTTCTTT
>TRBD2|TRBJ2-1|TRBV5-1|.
CASSLGLAGALDEQFF
TGCGCCAGCAGCCTAGGTCTAGCGGGAGCCCTGGATGAGCAGTTCTTC
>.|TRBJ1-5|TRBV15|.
CATSRDGVNQPQHF
TGTGCCACCAGCAGGGACGGGGTAAATCAGCCCCAGCATTTT
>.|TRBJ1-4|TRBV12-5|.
CASGLITGRTGREKLFF
TGTGCTAGTGGTTTGATAACGGGGCGGACGGGGAGGGAAAAACTGTTTTTT
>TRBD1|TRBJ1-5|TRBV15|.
CATSRDDRGSQPQHF
TGTGCCACCAGCAGGGACGACAGGGGGAGTCAGCCCCAGCATTTT
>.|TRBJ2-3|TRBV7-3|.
CASSLRPGSTDTQYF
TGTGCCAGCAGCTTACGGCCGGGTAGCACAGATACGCAGTATTTT
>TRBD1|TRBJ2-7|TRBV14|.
CASSQWTGHYEQYF
TGTGCCAGCAGCCAATGGACAGGGCACTACGAGCAGTACTTC
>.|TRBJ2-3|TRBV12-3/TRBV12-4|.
CASSLTGTDTQYF
TGTGCCAGCAGTTTGACAGGTACAGATACGCAGTATTTT
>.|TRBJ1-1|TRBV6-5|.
CASRYLGGNTEAFF
TGTGCCAGCAGGTACCTAGGGGGGAACACTGAAGCTTTCTTT
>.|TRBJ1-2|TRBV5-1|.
CASSLPGGGYTF
TGCGCCAGCAGCTTGCCGGGAGGGGGCTACACCTTC
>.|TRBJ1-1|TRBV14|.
CASSQVDLKLSKAFF
TGTGCCAGCAGCCAAGTCGATTTAAAACTAAGTAAAGCTTTCTTT
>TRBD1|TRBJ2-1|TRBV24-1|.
CATSDAPGQKRNEQFF
TGTGCCACCAGTGATGCCCCGGGACAGAAGAGGAATGAGCAGTTCTTC
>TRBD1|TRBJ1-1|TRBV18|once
CASLGQANTEAFF
TGTGCCAGCCTCGGACAGGCGAACACTGAAGCTTTCTTT
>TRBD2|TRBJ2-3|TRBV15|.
CATSSTAQRDTDTQYF
TGTGCCACCAGCAGTACCGCCCAGCGGGACACAGATACGCAGTATTTT
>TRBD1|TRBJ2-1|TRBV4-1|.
CASSQGWDRKNEQFF
TGCGCCAGCAGCCAAGGGTGGGACAGGAAGAATGAGCAGTTCTTC
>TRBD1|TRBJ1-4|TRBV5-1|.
CASSLGQGYSTNEKLFF
TGCGCCAGCAGCTTGGGACAGGGGTACTCAACTAATGAAAAACTGTTTTTT